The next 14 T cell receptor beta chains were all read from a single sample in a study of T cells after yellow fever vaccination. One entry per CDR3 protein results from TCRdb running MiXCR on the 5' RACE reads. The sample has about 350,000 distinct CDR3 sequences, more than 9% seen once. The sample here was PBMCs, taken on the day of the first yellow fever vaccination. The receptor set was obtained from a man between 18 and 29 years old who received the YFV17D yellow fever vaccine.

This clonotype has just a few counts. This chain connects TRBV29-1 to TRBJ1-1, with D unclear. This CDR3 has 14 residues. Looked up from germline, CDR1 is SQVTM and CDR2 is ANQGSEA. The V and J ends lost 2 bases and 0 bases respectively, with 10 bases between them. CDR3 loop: CSVESAGLNTEAFF. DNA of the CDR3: TGCAGCGTTGAATCGGCAGGATTGAACACTGAAGCTTTCTTT.

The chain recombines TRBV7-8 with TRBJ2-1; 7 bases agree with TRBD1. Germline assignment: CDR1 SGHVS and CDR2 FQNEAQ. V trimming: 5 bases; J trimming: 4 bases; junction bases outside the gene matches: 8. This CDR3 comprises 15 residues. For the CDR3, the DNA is TGTGCCAGCAGCGGTAGGAGACAGGGATACAATGAGCAGTTCTTC. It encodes CASSGRRQGYNEQFF.

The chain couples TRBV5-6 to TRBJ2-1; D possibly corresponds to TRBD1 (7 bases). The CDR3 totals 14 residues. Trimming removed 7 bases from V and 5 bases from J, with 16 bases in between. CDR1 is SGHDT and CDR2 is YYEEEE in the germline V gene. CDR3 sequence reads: CASGPAGQHNEQFF. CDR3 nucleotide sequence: TGTGCCAGCGGCCCCGCGGGACAGCACAATGAGCAGTTCTTC.

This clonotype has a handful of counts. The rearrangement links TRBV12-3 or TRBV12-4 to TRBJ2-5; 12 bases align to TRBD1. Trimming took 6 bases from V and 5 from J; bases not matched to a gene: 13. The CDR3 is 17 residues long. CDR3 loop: CASSPPPGQGAHETQYF. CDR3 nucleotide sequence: TGTGCCAGCAGCCCCCCCCCGGGACAGGGGGCACATGAGACCCAGTACTTC.

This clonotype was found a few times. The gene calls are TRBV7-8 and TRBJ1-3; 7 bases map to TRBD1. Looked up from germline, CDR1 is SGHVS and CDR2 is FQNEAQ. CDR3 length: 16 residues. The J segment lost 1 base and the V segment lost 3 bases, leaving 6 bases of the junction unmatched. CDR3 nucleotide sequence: TGTGCCAGCAGCTTTACAGGGGACGTTTCTGGAAACACCATATATTTT. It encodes CASSFTGDVSGNTIYF.

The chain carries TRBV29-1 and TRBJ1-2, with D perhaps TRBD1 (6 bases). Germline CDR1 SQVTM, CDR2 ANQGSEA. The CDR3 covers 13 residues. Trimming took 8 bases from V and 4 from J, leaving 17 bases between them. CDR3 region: CSITQGPFYGYTF. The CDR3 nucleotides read TGCAGCATCACACAGGGCCCTTTCTATGGCTACACCTTC.

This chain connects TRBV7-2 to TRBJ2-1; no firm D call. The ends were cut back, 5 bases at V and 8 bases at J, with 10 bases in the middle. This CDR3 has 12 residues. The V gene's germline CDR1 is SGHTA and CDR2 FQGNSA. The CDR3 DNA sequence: TGTGCCAGCAGCCACGGCATCCATGAGCAGTTCTTC. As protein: CASSHGIHEQFF.

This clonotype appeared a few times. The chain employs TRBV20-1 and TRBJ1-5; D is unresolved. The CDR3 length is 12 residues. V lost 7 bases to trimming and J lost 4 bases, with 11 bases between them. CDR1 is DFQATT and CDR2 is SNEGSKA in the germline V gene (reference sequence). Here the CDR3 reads CSGAVLNQPQHF. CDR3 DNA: TGCAGTGGCGCGGTCCTAAATCAGCCCCAGCATTTT.

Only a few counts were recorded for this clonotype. The CDR3 loop reads CASSPGTGQAFF. The CDR3 nucleotides read TGTGCCAGCAGCCCGGGGACAGGACAAGCTTTCTTT. The chain couples TRBV3-1 to TRBJ1-1, with 8 bases identical to TRBD1. Germline V lookup: CDR1 LGHDT, CDR2 YNNKEL (reference sequence). V shed 4 bases and J 9 bases; nucleotides not matched to a gene: 4. The CDR3 contains 12 residues.

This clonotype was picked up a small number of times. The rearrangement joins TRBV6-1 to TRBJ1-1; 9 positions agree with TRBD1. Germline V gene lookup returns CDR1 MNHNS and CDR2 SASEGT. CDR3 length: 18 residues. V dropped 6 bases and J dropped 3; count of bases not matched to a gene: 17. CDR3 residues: CASSLRRLTGGADTEAFF. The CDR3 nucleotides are TGTGCCAGCAGCCTTAGACGCCTTACAGGGGGCGCGGACACTGAAGCTTTCTTT.

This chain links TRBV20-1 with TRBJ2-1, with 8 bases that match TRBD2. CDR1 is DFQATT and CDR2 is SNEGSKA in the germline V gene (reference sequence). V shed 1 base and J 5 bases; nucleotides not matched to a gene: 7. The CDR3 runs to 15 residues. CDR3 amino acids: CSARVTGGRDNEQFF. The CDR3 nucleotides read TGCAGTGCTAGAGTCACGGGGGGGCGGGACAATGAGCAGTTCTTC.

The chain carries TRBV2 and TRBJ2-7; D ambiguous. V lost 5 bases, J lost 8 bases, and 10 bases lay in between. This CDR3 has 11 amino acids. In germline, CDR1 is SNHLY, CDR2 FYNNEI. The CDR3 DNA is TGTGCCAGCAGTCGAGTGGAAAAGCAGTACTTC. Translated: CASSRVEKQYF.

For the CDR3, the DNA is TGCGCCAGCAGCTTGGACCGCCTCTCCTCCTACGAGCAGTACTTC. Residues: CASSLDRLSSYEQYF. The rearrangement links TRBV5-1 to TRBJ2-7; D uncertain. Germline CDR1 and CDR2: SGHRS and YFSETQ. The CDR3 contains 15 residues. Trimming removed 0 bases at V and 0 bases at J, with 10 bases between. Supplemented by reference TRBV5-1 and TRBJ2-7, the full variable domain reads KAGVTQTPRYLIKTRGQQVTLSCSPISGHRSVSWYQQTPGQGLQFLFEYFSETQRNKGNFPGRFSGRQFSNSRSEMNVSTLELGDSALYLCASSLDRLSSYEQYFGPGTRLTVT.

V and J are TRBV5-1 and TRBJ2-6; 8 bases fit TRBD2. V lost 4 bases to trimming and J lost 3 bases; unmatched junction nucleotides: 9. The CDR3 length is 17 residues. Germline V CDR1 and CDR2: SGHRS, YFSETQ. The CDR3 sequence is CASSAAGGLRGANVLTF. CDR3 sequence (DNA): TGCGCCAGCAGCGCGGCGGGGGGTCTGCGTGGGGCCAACGTCCTGACTTTC.